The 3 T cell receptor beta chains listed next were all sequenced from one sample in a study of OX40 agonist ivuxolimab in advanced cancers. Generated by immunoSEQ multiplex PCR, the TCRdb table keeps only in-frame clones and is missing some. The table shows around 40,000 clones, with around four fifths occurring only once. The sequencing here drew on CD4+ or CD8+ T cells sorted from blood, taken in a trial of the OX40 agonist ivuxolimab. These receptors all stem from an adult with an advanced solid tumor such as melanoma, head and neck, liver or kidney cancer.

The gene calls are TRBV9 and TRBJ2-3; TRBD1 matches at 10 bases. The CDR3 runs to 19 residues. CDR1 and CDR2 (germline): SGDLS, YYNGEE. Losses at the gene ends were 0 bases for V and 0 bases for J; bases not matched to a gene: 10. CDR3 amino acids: CASSVGGGTGALSTDTQYF. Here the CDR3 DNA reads TGTGCCAGCAGCGTAGGCGGGGGGACAGGGGCACTTAGCACAGATACGCAGTATTTT.

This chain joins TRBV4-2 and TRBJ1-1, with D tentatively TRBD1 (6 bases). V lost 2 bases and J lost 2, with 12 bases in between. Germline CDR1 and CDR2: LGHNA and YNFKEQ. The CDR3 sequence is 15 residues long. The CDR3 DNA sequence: TGTGCCAGCAGCCAAATACAGGGAGCTAACACTGAAGCTTTCTTT. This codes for CASSQIQGANTEAFF.

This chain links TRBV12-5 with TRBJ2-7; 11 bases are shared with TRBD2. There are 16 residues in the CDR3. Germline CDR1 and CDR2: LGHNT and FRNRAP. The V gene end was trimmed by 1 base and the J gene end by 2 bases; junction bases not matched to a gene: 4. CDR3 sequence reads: CASGLDTSGGTYEQYF. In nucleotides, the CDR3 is TGTGCTAGTGGTTTGGATACTAGCGGGGGCACCTACGAGCAGTACTTC. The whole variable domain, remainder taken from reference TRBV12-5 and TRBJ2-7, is DARVTQTPRHKVTEMGQEVTMRCQPILGHNTVFWYRQTMMQGLELLAYFRNRAPLDDSGMPKDRFSAEMPDATLATLKIQPSEPRDSAVYFCASGLDTSGGTYEQYFGPGTRLTVT.